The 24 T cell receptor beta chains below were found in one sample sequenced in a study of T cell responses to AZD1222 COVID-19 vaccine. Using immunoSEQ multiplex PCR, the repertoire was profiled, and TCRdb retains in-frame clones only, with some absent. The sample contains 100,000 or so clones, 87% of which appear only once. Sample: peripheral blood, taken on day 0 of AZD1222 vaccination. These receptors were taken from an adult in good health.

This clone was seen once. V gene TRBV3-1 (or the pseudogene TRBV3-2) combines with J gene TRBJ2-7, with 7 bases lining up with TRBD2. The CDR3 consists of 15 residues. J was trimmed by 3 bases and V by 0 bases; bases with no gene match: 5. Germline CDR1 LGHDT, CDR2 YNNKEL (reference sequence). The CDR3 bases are TGTGCCAGCAGCCAAGATCTAGCGGACCACTACGAGCAGTACTTC. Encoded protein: CASSQDLADHYEQYF.

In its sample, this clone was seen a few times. The chain's CDR3 is CASSFGTGSSSYGYTF. The CDR3, as DNA: TGTGCCAGCAGCTTTGGCACAGGATCGTCTTCCTATGGCTACACCTTC. V and J are TRBV11-2 and TRBJ1-2; D is possibly TRBD1 (5 bases). This CDR3 region has 16 residues. V was cut by 3 bases and J by 4 bases, with 18 bases left in between. CDR1 SGHAT and CDR2 FQNNGV come from the germline V gene.

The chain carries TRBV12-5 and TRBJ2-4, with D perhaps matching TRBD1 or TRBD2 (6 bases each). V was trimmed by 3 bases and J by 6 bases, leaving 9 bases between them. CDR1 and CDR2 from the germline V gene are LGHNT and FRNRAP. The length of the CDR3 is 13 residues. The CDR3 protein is CASGFTGANIQYF. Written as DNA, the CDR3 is TGTGCTAGTGGTTTTACGGGGGCAAACATTCAGTACTTC. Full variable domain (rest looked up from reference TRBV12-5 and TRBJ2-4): DARVTQTPRHKVTEMGQEVTMRCQPILGHNTVFWYRQTMMQGLELLAYFRNRAPLDDSGMPKDRFSAEMPDATLATLKIQPSEPRDSAVYFCASGFTGANIQYFGAGTRLSVL.

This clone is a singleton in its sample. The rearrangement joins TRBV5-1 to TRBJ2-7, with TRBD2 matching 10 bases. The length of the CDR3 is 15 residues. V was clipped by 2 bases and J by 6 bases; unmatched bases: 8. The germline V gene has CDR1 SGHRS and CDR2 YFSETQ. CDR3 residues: CASSFSLAGESEQYF. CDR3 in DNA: TGCGCCAGCAGCTTTTCGCTAGCGGGAGAAAGCGAGCAGTACTTC.

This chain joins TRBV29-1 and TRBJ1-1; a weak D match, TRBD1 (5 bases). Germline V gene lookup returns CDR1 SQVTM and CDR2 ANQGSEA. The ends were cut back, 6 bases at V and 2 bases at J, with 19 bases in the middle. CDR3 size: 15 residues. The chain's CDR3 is CSVLGVGGRNTEAFF. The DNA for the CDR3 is TGCAGCGTCCTGGGGGTAGGTGGCAGAAACACTGAAGCTTTCTTT.

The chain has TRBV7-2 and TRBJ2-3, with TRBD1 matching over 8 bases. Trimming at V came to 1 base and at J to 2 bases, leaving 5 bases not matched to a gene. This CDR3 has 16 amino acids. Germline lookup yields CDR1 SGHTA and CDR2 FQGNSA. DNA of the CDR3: TGTGCCAGCAGCTTAGGAGGACAGGGCTTCACAGATACGCAGTATTTT. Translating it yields CASSLGGQGFTDTQYF.

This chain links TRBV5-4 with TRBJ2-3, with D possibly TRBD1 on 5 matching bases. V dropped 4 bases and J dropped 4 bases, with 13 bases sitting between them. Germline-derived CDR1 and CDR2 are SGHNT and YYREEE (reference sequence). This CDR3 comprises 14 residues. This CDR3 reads CASSPGRWADTQYF. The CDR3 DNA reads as TGTGCCAGCAGCCCAGGGCGGTGGGCAGATACGCAGTATTTT. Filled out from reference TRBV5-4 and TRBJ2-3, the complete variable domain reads ETGVTQSPTHLIKTRGQQVTLRCSSQSGHNTVSWYQQALGQGPQFIFQYYREEENGRGNFPPRFSGLQFPNYSSELNVNALELDDSALYLCASSPGRWADTQYFGPGTRLTVL.

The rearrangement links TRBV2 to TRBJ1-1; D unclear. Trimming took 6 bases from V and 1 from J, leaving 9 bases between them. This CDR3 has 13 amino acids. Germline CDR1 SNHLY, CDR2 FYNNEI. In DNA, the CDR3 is TGTGCCAGCAGAGAACAAAAGAACACTGAAGCTTTCTTT. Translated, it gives CASREQKNTEAFF.

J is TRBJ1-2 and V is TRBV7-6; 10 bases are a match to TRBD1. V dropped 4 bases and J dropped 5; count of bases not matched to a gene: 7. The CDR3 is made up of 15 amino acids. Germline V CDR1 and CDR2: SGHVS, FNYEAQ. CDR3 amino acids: CASSSGTGVEYGYTF. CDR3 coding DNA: TGTGCCAGCAGCTCCGGGACAGGGGTGGAGTATGGCTACACCTTC. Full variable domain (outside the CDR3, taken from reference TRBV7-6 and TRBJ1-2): GAGVSQSPRYKVTKRGQDVALRCDPISGHVSLYWYRQALGQGPEFLTYFNYEAQQDKSGLPNDRFSAERPEGSISTLTIQRTEQRDSAMYRCASSSGTGVEYGYTFGSGTRLTVV.

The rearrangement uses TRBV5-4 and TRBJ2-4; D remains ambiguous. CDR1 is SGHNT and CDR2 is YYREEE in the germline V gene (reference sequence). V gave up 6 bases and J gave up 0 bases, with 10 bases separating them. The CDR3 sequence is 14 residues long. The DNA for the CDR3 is TGTGCCAGCACCTCGGCGGTAGCCAAAAACATTCAGTACTTC. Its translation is CASTSAVAKNIQYF.

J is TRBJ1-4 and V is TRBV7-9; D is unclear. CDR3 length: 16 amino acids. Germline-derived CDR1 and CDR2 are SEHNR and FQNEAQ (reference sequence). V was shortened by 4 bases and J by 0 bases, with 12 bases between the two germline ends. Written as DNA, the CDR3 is TGTGCCAGCAGCTCGAATATGAATGCAACTAATGAAAAACTGTTTTTT. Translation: CASSSNMNATNEKLFF.

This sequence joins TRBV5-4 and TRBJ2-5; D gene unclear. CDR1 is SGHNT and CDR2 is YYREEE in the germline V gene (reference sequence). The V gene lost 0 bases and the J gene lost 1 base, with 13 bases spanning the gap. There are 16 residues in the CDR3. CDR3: CASSLGQRRSQETQYF. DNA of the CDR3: TGTGCCAGCAGCTTGGGTCAAAGGCGTAGCCAAGAGACCCAGTACTTC.

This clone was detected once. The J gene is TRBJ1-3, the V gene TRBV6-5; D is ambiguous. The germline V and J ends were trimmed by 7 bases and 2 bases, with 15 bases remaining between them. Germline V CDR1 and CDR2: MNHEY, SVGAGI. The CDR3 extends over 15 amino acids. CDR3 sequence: CASTPQRETGNTIYF. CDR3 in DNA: TGTGCCAGCACCCCCCAAAGGGAAACTGGAAACACCATATATTTT.

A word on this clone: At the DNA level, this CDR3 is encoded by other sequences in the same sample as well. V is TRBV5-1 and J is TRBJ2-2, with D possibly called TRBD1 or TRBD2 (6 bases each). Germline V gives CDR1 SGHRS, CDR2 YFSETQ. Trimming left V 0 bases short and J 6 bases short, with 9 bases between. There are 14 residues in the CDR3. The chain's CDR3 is CASSLDGGPGELFF. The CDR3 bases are TGCGCCAGCAGCTTGGATGGGGGGCCCGGGGAGCTGTTTTTT.

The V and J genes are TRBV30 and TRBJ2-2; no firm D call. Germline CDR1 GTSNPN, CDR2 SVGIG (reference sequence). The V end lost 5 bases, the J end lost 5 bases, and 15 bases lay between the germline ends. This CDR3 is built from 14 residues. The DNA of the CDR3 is TGTGCCTGGGACCGGTTGAGCGCAACCGGGGAGCTGTTTTTT. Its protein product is CAWDRLSATGELFF.

The CDR3 DNA is TGTGCCAGCAGCCAAGTGGGTGACGGATCAATACCAACTAATGAAAAACTGTTTTTT. Its protein is CASSQVGDGSIPTNEKLFF. The genes are TRBV3-1 (or the pseudogene TRBV3-2) and TRBJ1-4; no clear D gene. The V end lost 1 base, the J end lost 0 bases, and 18 bases lay between the germline ends. The V gene's germline CDR1 is LGHDT and CDR2 YNNKEL (reference sequence). The CDR3 is made up of 19 amino acids.

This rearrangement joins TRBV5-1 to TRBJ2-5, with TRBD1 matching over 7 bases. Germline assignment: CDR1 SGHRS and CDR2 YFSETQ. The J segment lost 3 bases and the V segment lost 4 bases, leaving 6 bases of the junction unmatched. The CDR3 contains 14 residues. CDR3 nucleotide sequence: TGCGCCAGCAGCCCACCGGACAGGAAAGAGACCCAGTACTTC. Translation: CASSPPDRKETQYF.

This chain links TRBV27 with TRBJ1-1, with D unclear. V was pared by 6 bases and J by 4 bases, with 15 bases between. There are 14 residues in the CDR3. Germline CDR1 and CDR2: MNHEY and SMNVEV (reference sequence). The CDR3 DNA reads TGTGCCAGCAGCCCCCCAGGAGGGTTCACTGAAGCTTTCTTT. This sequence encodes CASSPPGGFTEAFF.

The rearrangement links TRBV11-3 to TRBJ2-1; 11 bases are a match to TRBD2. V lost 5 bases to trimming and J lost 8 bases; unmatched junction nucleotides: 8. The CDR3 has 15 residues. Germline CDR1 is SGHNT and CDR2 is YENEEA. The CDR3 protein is CASSPRGSGRDEQFF. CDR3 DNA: TGTGCCAGCAGCCCCCGGGGTAGCGGGAGGGATGAGCAGTTCTTC.

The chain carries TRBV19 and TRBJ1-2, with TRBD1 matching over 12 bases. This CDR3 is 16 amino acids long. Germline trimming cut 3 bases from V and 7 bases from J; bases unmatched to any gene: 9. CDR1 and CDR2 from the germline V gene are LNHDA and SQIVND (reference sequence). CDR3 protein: CASSMGQGATPFGYTF. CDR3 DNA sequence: TGTGCCAGTAGTATGGGACAGGGGGCGACCCCCTTTGGCTACACCTTC.

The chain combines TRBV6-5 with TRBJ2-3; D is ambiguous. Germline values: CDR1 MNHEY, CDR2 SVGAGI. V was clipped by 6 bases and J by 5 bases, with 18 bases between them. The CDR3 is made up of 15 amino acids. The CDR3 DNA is TGTGCCAGCAGCTCCCTGCCAGCCCCCCAAGATACGCAGTATTTT. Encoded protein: CASSSLPAPQDTQYF.

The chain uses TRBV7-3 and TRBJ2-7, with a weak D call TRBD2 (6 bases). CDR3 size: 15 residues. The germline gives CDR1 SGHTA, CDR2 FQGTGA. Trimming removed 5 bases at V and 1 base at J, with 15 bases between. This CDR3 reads CASSPHGGFSYEQYF. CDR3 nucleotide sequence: TGTGCCAGCAGCCCGCACGGGGGTTTTTCCTACGAGCAGTACTTC. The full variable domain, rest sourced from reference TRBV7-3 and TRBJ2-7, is GAGVSQTPSNKVTEKGKYVELRCDPISGHTALYWYRQSLGQGPEFLIYFQGTGAADDSGLPNDRFFAVRPEGSVSTLKIQRTERGDSAVYLCASSPHGGFSYEQYFGPGTRLTVT.

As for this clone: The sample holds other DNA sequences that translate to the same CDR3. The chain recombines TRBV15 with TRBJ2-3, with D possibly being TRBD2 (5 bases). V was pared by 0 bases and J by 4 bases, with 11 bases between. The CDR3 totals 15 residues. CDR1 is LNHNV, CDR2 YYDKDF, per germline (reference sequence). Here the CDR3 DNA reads TGTGCCACCAGCAGAGATAGAGGGCCAGCAGATACGCAGTATTTT. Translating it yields CATSRDRGPADTQYF. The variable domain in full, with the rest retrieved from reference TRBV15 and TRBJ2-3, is DAMVIQNPRYQVTQFGKPVTLSCSQTLNHNVMYWYQQKSSQAPKLLFHYYDKDFNNEADTPDNFQSRRPNTSFCFLDIRSPGLGDTAMYLCATSRDRGPADTQYFGPGTRLTVL.

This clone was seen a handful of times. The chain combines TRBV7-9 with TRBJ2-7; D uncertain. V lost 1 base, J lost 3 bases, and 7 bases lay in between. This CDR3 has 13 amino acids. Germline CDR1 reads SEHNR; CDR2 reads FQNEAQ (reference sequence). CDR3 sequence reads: CASSLGTVYEQYF. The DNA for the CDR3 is TGTGCCAGCAGCTTAGGGACCGTCTACGAGCAGTACTTC.